The entry that follows covers one T cell receptor (beta chain) sequence. Its antigen is undetermined. The CDR3 runs to 16 residues. Germline-derived CDR1 and CDR2 are ENHRY and SYGVKD. Trimming left V 6 bases short and J 0 bases short, with 15 bases between. This sample is drawn from a study of post-analysis software for immune sequencing data. Every TCR beta cDNA library bore unique molecular identifiers. From the PCR reads, TCRdb called clonotypes with MiXCR, one entry per CDR3 protein. The sample consists of hundreds of thousands of distinct CDR3 sequences, around 50% of them appearing once. Findings and caveats of the study: With TRBV5-6, TRBV5-1 and TRBV20-1 included, about five TRBV segments were more frequent in patients than in controls.

The genes are TRBV10-3 and TRBJ2-1, with D possibly TRBD1 on 6 matching bases. The sequence came from a girl aged 10-17 years with multiple sclerosis. The specimen was blood. CDR3 sequence (DNA): TGTGCCATCAGAAAAGCCGGGACAAGCTCCTACAATGAGCAGTTCTTC. Translating it yields CAIRKAGTSSYNEQFF.